The clone carrying this TCR beta chain was recorded many times. What it recognizes is unknown. This sample is part of a study of regulatory T cells in long-lasting Graves disease. Study outcomes and limitations: Persistent Graves' cases showed lower TCR diversity than newly diagnosed cases.

Time point indicated: newly diagnosed GD, antithyroid drugs for less than 3 months. Extracted PBMC RNA gave rise to the TCR library. It was an endocrinology department in Xi'an, China, that provided the patients. There are 16 residues in the CDR3. V dropped 5 bases and J dropped 3; count of bases not matched to a gene: 10. Per germline, CDR1 KGHDR and CDR2 SFDVKD. Sequencing libraries for TCR beta were prepared with iRepertoire HTBI primers and Arm-PCR of CDR3 regions. TCRdb processed the multiplex PCR reads anew with MiXCR; each CDR3 protein has one entry. The sample lists 530,000 or so distinct CDR3 sequences, approximately 13% occurring once. In addition, the sample was reused for a study of T cells in Graves' hyperthyroidism and ophthalmopathy.

The V call is TRBV24-1, the J call TRBJ1-1; 8 bases agree with TRBD1. The source was peripheral blood mononuclear cells (PBMCs), collected at new diagnosis, from a patient treated with antithyroid drugs. The sequence derives from a man between 25 and 39 years old with Graves disease. CDR3: CATSATGDWGYTEAFF. CDR3 coding DNA: TGTGCCACCAGTGCGACAGGGGATTGGGGGTACACTGAAGCTTTCTTT.